Listed here are 23 T cell receptor beta chains from one sample, sequenced in a study of metastatic and nonmetastatic thyroid tumors. Using MiXCR, TCRdb re-called clones from the PCR reads. The sample includes about 3,900 clones, roughly 36% of them seen just once. Thyroid surgery was performed in patients who had received no treatment beforehand. Sequencing was carried out using tumor tissue. The receptors derive from a female donor with papillary thyroid cancer or a benign thyroid nodule (not recorded which). Some clones in this sample may be carry-over from other donors' samples.

There are a few counts of this clone. The V gene is TRBV6-5, the J gene TRBJ1-2, with D hard to call. CDR3 length: 12 residues. The V gene's germline CDR1 is MNHEY and CDR2 SVGAGI. V dropped 3 bases and J dropped 4 bases, with 6 bases sitting between them. The CDR3 loop reads CASSYGTYGYTF. The CDR3 nucleotides read TGTGCCAGCAGTTATGGTACCTATGGCTACACCTTC.

V usage is TRBV12-3 or TRBV12-4 and J usage is TRBJ2-3; possibly TRBD1 or TRBD2 for D (5 bases each). V was cut by 6 bases and J by 6 bases, with 19 bases left in between. This CDR3 has 15 residues. The CDR3 DNA reads TGTGCCAGCAGATTCTGGGGACCGCAGTCGGATACGCAGTATTTT. Amino acids: CASRFWGPQSDTQYF.

V and J are TRBV5-1 and TRBJ2-3; D possibly corresponds to TRBD2 (7 bases). The V end lost 2 bases, the J end lost 4 bases, and 17 bases lay between the germline ends. The CDR3 covers 16 residues. Germline V gene lookup returns CDR1 SGHRS and CDR2 YFSETQ. The CDR3 region has the DNA TGCGCCAGCAGCTTACACCGGGGGGCGGGTGCAGATACGCAGTATTTT. Residues: CASSLHRGAGADTQYF.

The rearrangement links TRBV2 to TRBJ2-7, with D perhaps TRBD1 (5 bases). V was cut by 5 bases and J by 2 bases, with 10 bases left in between. This CDR3 is built from 13 residues. Germline V gives CDR1 SNHLY, CDR2 FYNNEI. The DNA for the CDR3 is TGTGCCAGCAGTCGGCGACAGACCTACGAGCAGTACTTC. Residues: CASSRRQTYEQYF.

CDR3 loop: CASSYRDTGELFF. The CDR3 DNA is TGTGCCAGCAGTTACAGGGACACCGGGGAGCTGTTTTTT. The gene calls are TRBV6-2 or TRBV6-3 and TRBJ2-2; D call uncertain. Between the trimmed V and J ends, which lost 2 bases and 3 bases, there was a span of 4 bases. Germline-derived CDR1 and CDR2 are MNHEY and SVGEGT. This CDR3 spans 13 amino acids.

This chain uses TRBV20-1 with TRBJ2-7; D is tentatively TRBD1 or TRBD2 (5 bases each). The ends were cut back, 7 bases at V and 7 bases at J, with 17 bases in the middle. Per the germline V gene, CDR1 is DFQATT and CDR2 is SNEGSKA (reference sequence). The CDR3 length is 12 residues. The CDR3 DNA reads TGCAGTGTTTATCCCGGGACCCCGGAGCAGTACTTC. It yields the protein CSVYPGTPEQYF.

The chain links TRBV2 to TRBJ1-5, with D unclear. Germline V CDR1 and CDR2: SNHLY, FYNNEI. V dropped 5 bases and J dropped 3 bases, with 5 bases sitting between them. The CDR3 contains 12 residues. This CDR3 reads CASSTYNQPQHF. CDR3 nucleotides: TGTGCCAGCAGTACGTACAATCAGCCCCAGCATTTT.

The CDR3 nucleotides read TGTGCCAGCGGGGAGGGGGTAAATACGCAGTATTTT. This codes for CASGEGVNTQYF. The chain recombines TRBV28 with TRBJ2-3, with a tentative D call TRBD2 (7 bases). The CDR3 length is 12 residues. Trimming pared 8 bases from V and 7 bases from J, leaving 13 bases between. CDR1 MDHEN and CDR2 SYDVKM come from the germline V gene.

The chain combines TRBV11-2 with TRBJ2-3; the D gene is possibly TRBD1 (6 bases). Trimming pared 2 bases from V and 5 bases from J, leaving 23 bases between. The CDR3 consists of 18 residues. CDR1 and CDR2 (germline): SGHAT, FQNNGV. CDR3 region: CASSLSFQGLGSEDTQYF. The DNA of the CDR3 is TGTGCCAGCAGCTTATCCTTCCAGGGGCTTGGTTCTGAAGATACGCAGTATTTT.

This clone is classed as large. The V and J genes are TRBV9 and TRBJ2-7, with 9 bases matching TRBD1. In germline, CDR1 is SGDLS, CDR2 YYNGEE. V shed 0 bases, J shed 1 base, and the junction held 5 bases outside the gene matches. There are 16 residues in the CDR3. CDR3: CASSVGGGQGSYEQYF. The CDR3 region has the DNA TGTGCCAGCAGCGTAGGGGGGGGACAGGGATCCTACGAGCAGTACTTC.

The chain uses TRBV6-5 and TRBJ2-7, with TRBD1 matching 7 bases. Germline V gives CDR1 MNHEY, CDR2 SVGAGI. CDR3 length equals 15 residues. V lost 2 bases and J lost 7; bases outside the gene matches: 11. This chain's CDR3 is CASSYATGTEDEQYF. CDR3 DNA sequence: TGTGCCAGCAGTTACGCCACCGGGACAGAGGATGAGCAGTACTTC.

The CDR3 protein is CASSVTGGANGYTF. The DNA of the CDR3 is TGTGCCAGCAGCGTGACGGGGGGGGCCAATGGCTACACCTTC. The chain recombines TRBV9 with TRBJ1-2, with D perhaps TRBD1 (6 bases). V was trimmed by 2 bases and J by 6 bases, leaving 14 bases between them. The germline CDR1 and CDR2 sequences are SGDLS and YYNGEE. The length of the CDR3 is 14 residues.

The chain links TRBV6-2 or TRBV6-3 to TRBJ2-2, with 9 bases matching TRBD2. Trimming removed 2 bases from V and 4 bases from J; junction bases left unmatched: 8. Germline CDR1 reads MNHEY; CDR2 reads SVGEGT. CDR3 length: 17 residues. The DNA of the CDR3 is TGTGCCAGCAGTTACCATCCCAGCGGGGGGTCCACCGGGGAGCTGTTTTTT. Protein sequence: CASSYHPSGGSTGELFF.

This clone has only a few counts. V gene TRBV6-1 combines with J gene TRBJ2-7; D remains ambiguous. The CDR3 loop spans 15 amino acids. V lost 6 bases and J lost 1, with 16 bases in between. Germline loops: CDR1 MNHNS, CDR2 SASEGT. CDR3 DNA sequence: TGTGCCAGCAGCCCAATCGGGCAACTTTCCTACGAGCAGTACTTC. Its protein product is CASSPIGQLSYEQYF.

Turning to this clone: At one end, the junction sequence differs from germline, possibly due to a read error. This rearrangement joins TRBV24-1 to TRBJ1-6, with no clear D. Germline V lookup: CDR1 KGHDR, CDR2 SFDVKD. The CDR3 runs 14 residues. In nucleotides, the CDR3 is TGTGCCACCAGTGGGTCAGCAACTAATTCACCCCTCAACTTT. Translating it yields CATSGSATNSPLNF.

The genes are TRBV6-2 or TRBV6-3 and TRBJ2-3, with 12 nucleotides matching TRBD2. Germline V gene lookup returns CDR1 MNHEY and CDR2 SVGEGT. The CDR3 length is 19 residues. V lost 4 bases to trimming and J lost 1 base; unmatched junction nucleotides: 12. CDR3 DNA: TGTGCCAGCAGTTCCATCCGGACTAGCGGGGAGGGCCGCACAGATACGCAGTATTTT. As protein: CASSSIRTSGEGRTDTQYF.

The V call is TRBV3-1, the J call TRBJ2-3, with D possibly TRBD2 on 5 matching bases. This CDR3 is built from 14 residues. V lost 5 bases to trimming and J lost 2 bases, with 11 bases between them. Per germline, CDR1 LGHDT and CDR2 YNNKEL (reference sequence). The CDR3 here is CASSIASHTDTQYF. The CDR3 coding sequence is TGTGCCAGCAGCATAGCGAGCCACACAGATACGCAGTATTTT.

Worth noting for this clone: One end of the junction is discordant with germline, which a read error may explain. The chain couples TRBV27 to TRBJ2-2; TRBD1 agrees at 10 bases. CDR3 length: 17 residues. Germline CDR1 MNHEY, CDR2 SMNVEV (reference sequence). CDR3: CASSPGTGVLNTWELFF. As DNA, the CDR3 is TGTGCCAGCAGTCCCGGGACAGGGGTTTTGAACACCTGGGAGCTGTTTTTT.

This chain links TRBV5-1 with TRBJ1-6; no definite D call. V dropped 0 bases and J dropped 10 bases, with 8 bases sitting between them. The germline V gene has CDR1 SGHRS and CDR2 YFSETQ. CDR3 size: 13 residues. As DNA, the CDR3 is TGCGCCAGCAGCTTGGGCCAGAGCTCACCCCTCCACTTT. This sequence encodes CASSLGQSSPLHF.

The CDR3 reads CSATPGLDGGEQFF. The DNA of the CDR3 is TGCAGTGCGACCCCGGGACTAGATGGAGGAGAGCAGTTCTTC. The rearrangement joins TRBV20-1 to TRBJ2-4, with 8 positions matching TRBD2. The DNA end is more similar to TRBJ2-1, so the J call may be wrong. This CDR3 comprises 14 residues. The germline gives CDR1 DFQATT, CDR2 SNEGSKA (reference sequence).

This clone was recorded a few times. The chain has TRBV12-3 or TRBV12-4 and TRBJ2-2; TRBD2 matches 12 bases. CDR3 length equals 16 residues. J gave up 2 bases and V 5 bases, and 3 bases lay outside the gene matches. The CDR3 DNA sequence: TGTGCCAGCAGTGGGACTAGCGGGTTTAACACCGGGGAGCTGTTTTTT. Translation gives CASSGTSGFNTGELFF.

V is TRBV20-1 and J is TRBJ2-7, with 11 bases that match TRBD2. Trimming at V came to 3 bases and at J to 3 bases, leaving 7 bases not matched to a gene. CDR1 and CDR2 (germline): DFQATT, SNEGSKA (reference sequence). This CDR3 contains 15 residues. CDR3 sequence reads: CSASPTSGIIYEQYF. For the CDR3, the DNA is TGCAGTGCTAGTCCGACTAGCGGGATTATCTACGAGCAGTACTTC.

The CDR3 DNA follows: TGTGCCAGCAGCGTAGCCCCTGACAGCTCTGGAAACACCATATATTTT. It translates to CASSVAPDSSGNTIYF. The gene calls are TRBV9 and TRBJ1-3; a possible D gene is TRBD1 (5 bases). Trimming removed 0 bases from V and 0 bases from J, with 10 bases in between. Looked up from germline, CDR1 is SGDLS and CDR2 is YYNGEE. This CDR3 region has 16 residues.